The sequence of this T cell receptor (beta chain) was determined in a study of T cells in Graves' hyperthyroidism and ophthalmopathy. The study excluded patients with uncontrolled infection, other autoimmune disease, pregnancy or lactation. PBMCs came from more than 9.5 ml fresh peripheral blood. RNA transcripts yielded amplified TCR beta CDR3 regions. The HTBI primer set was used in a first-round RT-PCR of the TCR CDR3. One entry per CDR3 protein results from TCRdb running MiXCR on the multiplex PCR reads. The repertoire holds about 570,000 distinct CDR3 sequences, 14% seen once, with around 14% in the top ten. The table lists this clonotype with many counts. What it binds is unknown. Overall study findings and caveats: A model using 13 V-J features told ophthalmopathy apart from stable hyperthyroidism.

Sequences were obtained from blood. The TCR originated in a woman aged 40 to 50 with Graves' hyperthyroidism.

Here the CDR3 reads CASSRQQGADIQYF. CDR3 nucleotides: TGTGCCAGCAGCCGGCAACAGGGGGCGGACATTCAGTACTTC. The rearrangement uses TRBV7-8 and TRBJ2-4, with 9 bases fitting TRBD1. Germline lookup yields CDR1 SGHVS and CDR2 FQNEAQ. This CDR3 has 14 residues. V was clipped by 5 bases and J by 8 bases; unmatched bases: 7. The whole variable domain, remainder taken from reference TRBV7-8 and TRBJ2-4, is GAGVSQSPRYKVAKRGQDVALRCDPISGHVSLFWYQQALGQGPEFLTYFQNEAQLDKSGLPSDRFFAERPEGSVSTLKIQRTQQEDSAVYLCASSRQQGADIQYFGAGTRLSVL.